A selection of T cell receptor beta chains follows, all from one sample in a study of TIL therapy for anti-PD-1-resistant metastatic lung cancer. Sequencing was performed with immunoSEQ multiplex PCR; in TCRdb, only in-frame clones are kept and a portion is missing. In the table there are tens of thousands of clones, around 90% of which are singletons. Specimen: blood, collected at baseline. These receptors were taken from a person aged 25-85 years with non-small cell lung cancer. The CDR3 runs from the conserved cysteine through the conserved F or W. Fields, in order: D gene, V gene, J gene, clone size, CDR3 DNA, CDR3 protein. The D gene is left open where the match is weak. Clone size is shown for a subset of rows, as once, few, many or a class of expanded clone.

D gene: TRBD2; V gene: TRBV11-2; J gene: TRBJ2-6; clone size: .; CDR3 DNA: TGTGCCAGCAGCCCGGGGGGGGCCGCTGGGGCCAACGTCCTGACTTTC; CDR3 protein: CASSPGGAAGANVLTF
D gene: .; V gene: TRBV14; J gene: TRBJ2-2; clone size: .; CDR3 DNA: TGTGCCAGCAGCGTTTTGGGGAGCACCGGGGAGCTGTTTTTT; CDR3 protein: CASSVLGSTGELFF
D gene: .; V gene: TRBV5-6; J gene: TRBJ1-5; clone size: .; CDR3 DNA: TGTGCCAGCAGCTCTACGTTACGGGCCAGCAATCAGCCCCAGCATTTT; CDR3 protein: CASSSTLRASNQPQHF
D gene: TRBD1; V gene: TRBV27; J gene: TRBJ1-6; clone size: .; CDR3 DNA: TGTGCCAGCAGTAACCCTCGACAGGGTATTGCATCACCCCTCCACTTT; CDR3 protein: CASSNPRQGIASPLHF
D gene: .; V gene: TRBV5-5; J gene: TRBJ1-4; clone size: .; CDR3 DNA: TGTGCCAGCAGTTTCGGTGGAGGAGAAAAACTGTTTTTT; CDR3 protein: CASSFGGGEKLFF
D gene: TRBD2; V gene: TRBV3-1/TRBV3-2; J gene: TRBJ2-7; clone size: .; CDR3 DNA: TGTGCCAGCAGCCCCGGGGGGGACGAGCAGTACTTC; CDR3 protein: CASSPGGDEQYF
D gene: TRBD2; V gene: TRBV27; J gene: TRBJ2-3; clone size: .; CDR3 DNA: TGTGCCAGCAGTATCCGGACTAGCGGTACAGATACGCAGTATTTT; CDR3 protein: CASSIRTSGTDTQYF
D gene: TRBD1; V gene: TRBV29-1; J gene: TRBJ2-1; clone size: .; CDR3 DNA: TGCAGCGTAGAAAGGGGAGACAGGGGCCCCAATGGGGAGCAGTTCTTC; CDR3 protein: CSVERGDRGPNGEQFF
D gene: .; V gene: TRBV3-1/TRBV3-2; J gene: TRBJ2-2; clone size: .; CDR3 DNA: TGTGCCAGCGCGCCGGGCCAGAACACCGGGGAGCTGTTTTTT; CDR3 protein: CASAPGQNTGELFF
D gene: .; V gene: TRBV14; J gene: TRBJ1-1; clone size: .; CDR3 DNA: TGTGCCAGCAGCCAAATTCAGAACACTGAAGCTTTCTTT; CDR3 protein: CASSQIQNTEAFF
D gene: .; V gene: TRBV7-2; J gene: TRBJ2-7; clone size: .; CDR3 DNA: TGTGCCAGCAGCTTAAGACCCCCTCCCTACGAGCAGTACTTC; CDR3 protein: CASSLRPPPYEQYF
D gene: .; V gene: TRBV28; J gene: TRBJ2-1; clone size: .; CDR3 DNA: TGTGCCAGCAGTTTAGGTGGTGGGGGTGGATACAATGAGCAGTTCTTC; CDR3 protein: CASSLGGGGGYNEQFF
D gene: .; V gene: TRBV6-4; J gene: TRBJ1-1; clone size: .; CDR3 DNA: TGTGCCAGCAGTGACTCGAGGGCAGCGCTAAACACTGAAGCTTTCTTT; CDR3 protein: CASSDSRAALNTEAFF
D gene: TRBD1; V gene: TRBV4-1; J gene: TRBJ1-2; clone size: once; CDR3 DNA: TGCGCCAGCAGCCAAGAGTCGAGGGGGCTTGGCTACACCTTC; CDR3 protein: CASSQESRGLGYTF
D gene: .; V gene: TRBV6-6; J gene: TRBJ1-1; clone size: .; CDR3 DNA: TGTGCCAGCAAGGGGTTGGGGCAGATACTTTTTAATGAAGCTTTCTTT; CDR3 protein: CASKGLGQILFNEAFF
D gene: .; V gene: TRBV27; J gene: TRBJ2-2; clone size: once; CDR3 DNA: TGTGCCAGCACCCCCGTTTGGGACTCCGGCTGGGAGCTGTTTTTT; CDR3 protein: CASTPVWDSGWELFF
D gene: TRBD1; V gene: TRBV5-1; J gene: TRBJ2-3; clone size: .; CDR3 DNA: TGCGCCAGCAGACCGTCGGGACAGGCTAGCACAGATACGCAGTATTTT; CDR3 protein: CASRPSGQASTDTQYF
D gene: .; V gene: TRBV3-1/TRBV3-2; J gene: TRBJ1-2; clone size: .; CDR3 DNA: TGTGCCAGCAGCCAAGAAAATCGGGGGGCGGGCGGCTACACCTTC; CDR3 protein: CASSQENRGAGGYTF
D gene: TRBD1; V gene: TRBV12-3/TRBV12-4; J gene: TRBJ1-1; clone size: .; CDR3 DNA: TGTGCCAGCAGAGGACAGGAGAACACTGAAGCTTTCTTT; CDR3 protein: CASRGQENTEAFF
D gene: TRBD1; V gene: TRBV5-8; J gene: TRBJ1-5; clone size: .; CDR3 DNA: TGTGCCAGCAGCTTGGGGGTAGGACAGGGAAATCATCAGCCCCAGCATTTT; CDR3 protein: CASSLGVGQGNHQPQHF
D gene: TRBD2; V gene: TRBV7-9; J gene: TRBJ2-5; clone size: .; CDR3 DNA: TGTGCCAGCAGCTTAGTGGTCCTAGCGGGGGGTATGGAGACCCAGTACTTC; CDR3 protein: CASSLVVLAGGMETQYF
D gene: TRBD1; V gene: TRBV19; J gene: TRBJ1-5; clone size: .; CDR3 DNA: TGTGCCAGTAGTATAGGTCCCAGGGGGCGGAATTATCAGCCCCAGCATTTT; CDR3 protein: CASSIGPRGRNYQPQHF
D gene: .; V gene: TRBV24-1; J gene: TRBJ2-3; clone size: .; CDR3 DNA: TGTGCCACCAGTGGAGGGGTCAGGGAATCGAGCACAGATACGCAGTATTTT; CDR3 protein: CATSGGVRESSTDTQYF
D gene: .; V gene: TRBV7-2; J gene: TRBJ2-7; clone size: .; CDR3 DNA: TGTGCCAGCAGCTTAACTCCGGTGGCTCCTACGAAGCAGTACTTC; CDR3 protein: CASSLTPVAPTKQYF
D gene: .; V gene: TRBV27; J gene: TRBJ2-7; clone size: .; CDR3 DNA: TGTGCCAGCAGTTTCACATACAGGGACGAGCAGTACTTC; CDR3 protein: CASSFTYRDEQYF
D gene: .; V gene: TRBV9; J gene: TRBJ2-5; clone size: .; CDR3 DNA: TGTGCCAGCAGCGTAGGGGAGGCTAGCAATCAAGAGACCCAGTACTTC; CDR3 protein: CASSVGEASNQETQYF
D gene: TRBD1; V gene: TRBV6-5; J gene: TRBJ1-4; clone size: .; CDR3 DNA: TGTGCGGCGGACAGGCCTAATGAAAAACTGTTTTTT; CDR3 protein: CAADRPNEKLFF